This note documents a single T cell receptor (beta chain) sequence. The antigen is unknown. This entry belongs to a study of chemoradiotherapy in HPV16-positive cancers. Study-level information: Candidate HPV-specific T-cell clones and common TCR motifs came from functional assays in two HPV16-positive patients.

Clones were sequenced by immunoSEQ multiplex PCR, and TCRdb holds only the in-frame ones, with some missing. There are roughly 14,000 clones in the sample; about four fifths occur only once, and under 10% lies in the top ten. Samples were taken several times over chemoradiotherapy. The study, taken as a whole, reports: During treatment, candidate HPV-specific clones and E7-related motifs expanded in tumor.

J gave up 3 bases and V 9 bases, and 19 bases lay outside the gene matches. The germline gives CDR1 LNHDA, CDR2 SQIVND (reference sequence). The CDR3 covers 18 residues. The material was obtained from a patient who underwent chemoradiotherapy. The sequence was collected from a human donor with HPV-associated anogenital cancer. This sequence joins TRBV19 and TRBJ2-1; 8 bases align to TRBD2. The CDR3 here is CASSRTAGEGGYYNEQFF. The CDR3 DNA is TGTGCCAGCTCTCGGACAGCGGGGGAGGGTGGTTACTACAATGAGCAGTTCTTC.